Following are 14 T cell receptor beta chains from one sample sequenced in a study of T cell repertoires in cytomegalovirus infection. These TCRs' antigens remain unknown. TCRdb redid the calling of the reads with MiXCR, one entry per CDR3 protein. The sample lists hundreds of thousands of distinct CDR3 sequences; 40% to 50% were seen once. This specimen consisted of cultured PBMCs, obtained from culture after CMV antigen stimulation. Receptors originate from a human donor in good health (CMV status not recorded). Some clones in this sample may be carry-over from other donors' samples.

This clonotype was detected only a few times. V and J are TRBV20-1 and TRBJ2-5; D unresolved. CDR1 DFQATT and CDR2 SNEGSKA come from the germline V gene (reference sequence). Trimming removed 5 bases from V and 0 bases from J, with 16 bases in between. CDR3 length equals 15 residues. The CDR3 region has the DNA TGCAGTGCTCAAGAAGCAAGACGGAACCAAGAGACCCAGTACTTC. It codes for CSAQEARRNQETQYF.

The V call is TRBV27, the J call TRBJ2-3; TRBD1 or TRBD2 may be the D gene (5 bases each). The germline V gene encodes CDR1 MNHEY and CDR2 SMNVEV (reference sequence). The V gene lost 5 bases and the J gene lost 0 bases, with 15 bases spanning the gap. The CDR3 covers 16 residues. The DNA of the CDR3 is TGTGCCAGCAGTCTAGGGGCTAGCCAAAGCACAGATACGCAGTATTTT. Amino acid sequence: CASSLGASQSTDTQYF.

The genes are TRBV7-8 and TRBJ1-1; D not resolved. CDR1 is SGHVS and CDR2 is FQNEAQ in the germline V gene. The CDR3 has 16 amino acids. The V and J ends lost 1 base and 1 base respectively, with 13 bases between them. For the CDR3, the DNA is TGTGCCAGCAGCTTAGATGGCCCAACGTCGAACACTGAAGCTTTCTTT. The encoded protein is CASSLDGPTSNTEAFF.

The genes are TRBV7-2 and TRBJ2-2; no definite D call. V lost 4 bases and J 7 bases, leaving 13 bases between the germline ends. The CDR3 sequence is 14 residues long. Germline V gene data show CDR1 as SGHTA and CDR2 as FQGNSA. In DNA, the CDR3 is TGTGCCAGCAGCTCCCCCCCGTATCACGGGGAGCTGTTTTTT. Translating it yields CASSSPPYHGELFF.

The rearrangement uses TRBV20-1 and TRBJ2-7, with TRBD2 identical over 11 bases. CDR1 DFQATT and CDR2 SNEGSKA come from the germline V gene (reference sequence). Germline trimming cut 5 bases from V and 3 bases from J; bases unmatched to any gene: 6. This CDR3 region has 14 residues. CDR3 sequence: CSAPPSGRIYEQYF. The CDR3 bases are TGCAGTGCTCCTCCTAGCGGGAGGATCTACGAGCAGTACTTC.

This rearrangement joins TRBV28 to TRBJ2-1; TRBD1 matches at 7 bases. The CDR3 has 12 amino acids. Germline V gene lookup returns CDR1 MDHEN and CDR2 SYDVKM. V trimming: 6 bases; J trimming: 12 bases; junction bases outside the gene matches: 8. The CDR3 region is CASSLDRELQFF. The CDR3 nucleotides read TGTGCCAGCAGCCTAGACAGGGAGTTGCAGTTCTTC.

This clonotype was detected only a few times. The chain employs TRBV12-3 or TRBV12-4 and TRBJ2-3; D is undetermined. V lost 5 bases, J lost 2 bases, and 8 bases lay in between. The CDR3 totals 13 residues. The DNA of the CDR3 is TGTGCCAGCAGTGAGACCAACACAGATACGCAGTATTTT. This sequence encodes CASSETNTDTQYF.

This clonotype was seen many times. The V call is TRBV7-2, the J call TRBJ2-1; D might be TRBD1 (5 bases). V lost 3 bases and J 0 bases, leaving 6 bases between the germline ends. CDR3 size: 14 residues. Germline CDR1 reads SGHTA; CDR2 reads FQGNSA. The chain's CDR3 is CASSFRGSYNEQFF. For the CDR3, the DNA is TGTGCCAGCAGCTTTAGGGGCTCCTACAATGAGCAGTTCTTC.

The V and J genes are TRBV6-6 and TRBJ1-1; D not certain. CDR3 length: 12 amino acids. Between the trimmed V and J ends, which lost 8 bases and 0 bases, there was a span of 7 bases. Germline V CDR1 and CDR2: MNHNY, SVGAGI (reference sequence). In DNA, the CDR3 is TGTGCCAGCGGGGTTGTGAACACTGAAGCTTTCTTT. Its protein is CASGVVNTEAFF.

The table lists this clonotype with a count of one. The chain recombines TRBV27 with TRBJ2-7, with 9 bases identical to TRBD2. The CDR3 runs to 12 residues. The V and J ends lost 10 bases and 7 bases, in that order; junction bases with no gene match: 8. CDR1 is MNHEY, CDR2 SMNVEV, per germline (reference sequence). CDR3 DNA: TGTGCCACCGGGACTAGCCTTCGGGAGCAGTACTTC. Amino acid sequence: CATGTSLREQYF.

This clonotype was seen a handful of times. The chain joins TRBV7-2 to TRBJ1-1, with TRBD1 as a possible D gene (5 bases). Trimming took off 1 base at V and 0 bases at J, with 9 bases between the two ends. The CDR3 consists of 15 residues. Germline CDR1 SGHTA, CDR2 FQGNSA. The CDR3: CASSLDGAVNTEAFF. CDR3 sequence (DNA): TGTGCCAGCAGCTTAGATGGGGCTGTGAACACTGAAGCTTTCTTT.

This clonotype was picked up a small number of times. The V and J genes are TRBV18 and TRBJ1-6; D is undetermined. CDR3 length equals 15 residues. CDR1 and CDR2 from the germline V gene are KGHSH and LQKENI. Trimming left V 4 bases short and J 1 base short, with 8 bases between. CDR3 loop: CASSQGESYNSPLHF. CDR3 DNA sequence: TGTGCCAGCTCACAGGGAGAATCCTATAATTCACCCCTCCACTTT.

This clonotype was detected a few times. The chain joins TRBV11-2 to TRBJ1-5; maybe TRBD1 (5 bases). The V end was cut by 9 bases, the J end by 4 bases, with 13 bases between. Germline lookup yields CDR1 SGHAT and CDR2 FQNNGV. The CDR3 loop spans 13 amino acids. The CDR3, as DNA: TGTGCCAGTGCCCCGGGGGTAAATCAGCCCCAGCATTTT. Amino acids: CASAPGVNQPQHF.

This clonotype was found once. The chain uses TRBV20-1 and TRBJ2-3, with TRBD1 matching 7 bases. The germline gives CDR1 DFQATT, CDR2 SNEGSKA (reference sequence). This CDR3 has 15 residues. The trim removed 1 base at V and 2 bases at J, leaving 6 bases unmatched. The chain's CDR3 is CSARAGTEHTDTQYF. The CDR3 DNA follows: TGCAGTGCTAGAGCAGGGACAGAGCACACAGATACGCAGTATTTT.